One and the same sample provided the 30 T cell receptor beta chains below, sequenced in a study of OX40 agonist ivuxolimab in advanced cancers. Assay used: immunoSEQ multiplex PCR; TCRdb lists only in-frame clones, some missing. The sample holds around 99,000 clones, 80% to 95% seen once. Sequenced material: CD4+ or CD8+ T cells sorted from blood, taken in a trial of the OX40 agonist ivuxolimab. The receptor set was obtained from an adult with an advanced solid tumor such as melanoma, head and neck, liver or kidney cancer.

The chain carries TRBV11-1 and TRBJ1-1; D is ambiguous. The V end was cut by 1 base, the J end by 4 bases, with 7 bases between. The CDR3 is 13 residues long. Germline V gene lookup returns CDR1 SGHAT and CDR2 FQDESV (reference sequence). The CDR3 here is CASSLGGRTEAFF. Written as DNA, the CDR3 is TGTGCCAGCAGCTTAGGCGGGCGCACTGAAGCTTTCTTT.

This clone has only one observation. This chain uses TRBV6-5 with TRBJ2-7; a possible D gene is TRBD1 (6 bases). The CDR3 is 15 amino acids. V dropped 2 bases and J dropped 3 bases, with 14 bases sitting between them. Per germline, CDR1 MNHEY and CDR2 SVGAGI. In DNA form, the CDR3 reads TGTGCCAGCAGTTACCGAGGACAGCTCGTCTACGAGCAGTACTTC. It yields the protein CASSYRGQLVYEQYF.

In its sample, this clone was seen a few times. CDR3: CASSPVPAGGSRTDTQYF. DNA for the CDR3: TGTGCCAGCAGCCCAGTCCCAGCGGGAGGGTCCCGCACAGATACGCAGTATTTT. J is TRBJ2-3 and V is TRBV7-9; TRBD2 matches at 10 bases. V was pared by 5 bases and J by 1 base, with 12 bases of the junction left unmatched. The CDR3 loop spans 18 amino acids. Germline CDR1 and CDR2: SEHNR and FQNEAQ (reference sequence).

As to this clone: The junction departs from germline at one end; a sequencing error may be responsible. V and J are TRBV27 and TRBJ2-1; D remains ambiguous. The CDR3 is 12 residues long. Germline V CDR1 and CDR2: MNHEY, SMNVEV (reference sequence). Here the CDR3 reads CAGSYRANEQFF. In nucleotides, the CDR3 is TGTGCCGGCAGTTATAGGGCCAATGAGCAGTTCTTC.

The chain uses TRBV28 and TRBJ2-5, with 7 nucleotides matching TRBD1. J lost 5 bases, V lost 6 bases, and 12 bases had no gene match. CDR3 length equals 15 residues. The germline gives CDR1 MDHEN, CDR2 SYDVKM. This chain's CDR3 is CASSPTPDRVETQYF. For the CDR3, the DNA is TGTGCCAGCAGCCCAACCCCCGACAGGGTTGAGACCCAGTACTTC.

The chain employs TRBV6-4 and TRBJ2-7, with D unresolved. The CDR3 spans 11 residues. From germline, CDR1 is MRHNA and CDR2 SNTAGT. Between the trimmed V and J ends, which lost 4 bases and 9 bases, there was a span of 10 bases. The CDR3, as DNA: TGTGCCAGCAGTGCTGACATTTGGCAGTACTTC. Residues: CASSADIWQYF.

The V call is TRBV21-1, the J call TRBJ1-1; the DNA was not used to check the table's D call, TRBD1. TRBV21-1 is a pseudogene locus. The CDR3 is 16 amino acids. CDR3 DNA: TGTGCCAGCAGGGCAGGGGGCGTCATCAAGTACACTGAAGCTTTCTTT. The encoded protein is CASRAGGVIKYTEAFF.

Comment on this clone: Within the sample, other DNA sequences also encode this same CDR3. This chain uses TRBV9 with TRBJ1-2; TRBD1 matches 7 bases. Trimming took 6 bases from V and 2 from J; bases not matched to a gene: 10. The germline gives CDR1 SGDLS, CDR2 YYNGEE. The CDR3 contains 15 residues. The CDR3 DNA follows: TGTGCCAGCAAGGTAGAGGGGGCGGGGAACTATGGCTACACCTTC. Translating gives CASKVEGAGNYGYTF.

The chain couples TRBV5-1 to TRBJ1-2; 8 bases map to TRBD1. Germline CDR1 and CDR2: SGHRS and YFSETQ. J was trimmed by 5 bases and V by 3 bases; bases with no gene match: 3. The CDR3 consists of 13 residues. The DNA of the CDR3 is TGCGCCAGCAGCTCGGACAGGGTATATGGCTACACCTTC. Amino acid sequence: CASSSDRVYGYTF. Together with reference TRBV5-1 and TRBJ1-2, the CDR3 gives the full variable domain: KAGVTQTPRYLIKTRGQQVTLSCSPISGHRSVSWYQQTPGQGLQFLFEYFSETQRNKGNFPGRFSGRQFSNSRSEMNVSTLELGDSALYLCASSSDRVYGYTFGSGTRLTVV.

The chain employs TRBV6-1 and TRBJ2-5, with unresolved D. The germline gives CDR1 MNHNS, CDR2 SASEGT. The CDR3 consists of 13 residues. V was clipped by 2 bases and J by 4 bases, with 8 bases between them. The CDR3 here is CASSENPRETQYF. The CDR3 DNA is TGTGCCAGCAGTGAAAACCCGAGAGAGACCCAGTACTTC.

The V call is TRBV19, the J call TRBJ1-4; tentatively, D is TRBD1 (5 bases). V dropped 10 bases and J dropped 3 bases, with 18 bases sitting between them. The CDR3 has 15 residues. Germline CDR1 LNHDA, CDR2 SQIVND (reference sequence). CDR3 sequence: CATHADTGSNEKLFF. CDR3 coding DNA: TGTGCCACCCACGCGGACACCGGATCTAATGAAAAACTGTTTTTT.

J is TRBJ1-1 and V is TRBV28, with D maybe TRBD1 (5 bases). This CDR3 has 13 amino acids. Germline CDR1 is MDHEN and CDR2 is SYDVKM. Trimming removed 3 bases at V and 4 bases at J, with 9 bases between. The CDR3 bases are TGTGCCAGCAGTTTGGGGGACGGCACTGAAGCTTTCTTT. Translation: CASSLGDGTEAFF.

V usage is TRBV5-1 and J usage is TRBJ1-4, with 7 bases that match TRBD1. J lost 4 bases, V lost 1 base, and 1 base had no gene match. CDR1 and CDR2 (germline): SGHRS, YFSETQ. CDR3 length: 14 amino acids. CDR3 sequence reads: CASSLRQGNEKLFF. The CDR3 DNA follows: TGCGCCAGCAGCTTGCGACAGGGTAATGAAAAACTGTTTTTT.

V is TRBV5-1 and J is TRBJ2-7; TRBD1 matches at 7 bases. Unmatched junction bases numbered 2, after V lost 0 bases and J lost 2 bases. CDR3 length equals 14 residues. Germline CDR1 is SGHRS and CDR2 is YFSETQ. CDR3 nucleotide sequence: TGCGCCAGCAGCTTGGGACAGGGTCCCTACGAGCAGTACTTC. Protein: CASSLGQGPYEQYF.

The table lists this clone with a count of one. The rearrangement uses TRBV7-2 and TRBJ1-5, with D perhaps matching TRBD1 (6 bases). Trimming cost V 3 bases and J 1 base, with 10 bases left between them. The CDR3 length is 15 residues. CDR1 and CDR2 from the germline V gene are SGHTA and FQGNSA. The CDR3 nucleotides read TGTGCCAGCAGCTTTACAGGGACGAGCAATCAGCCCCAGCATTTT. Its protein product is CASSFTGTSNQPQHF.

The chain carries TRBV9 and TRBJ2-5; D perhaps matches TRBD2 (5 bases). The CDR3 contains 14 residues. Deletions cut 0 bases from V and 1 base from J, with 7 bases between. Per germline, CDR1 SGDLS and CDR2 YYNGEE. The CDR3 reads CASSVGGLQETQYF. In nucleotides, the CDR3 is TGTGCCAGCAGCGTAGGAGGGCTCCAAGAGACCCAGTACTTC. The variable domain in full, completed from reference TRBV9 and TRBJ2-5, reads DSGVTQTPKHLITATGQRVTLRCSPRSGDLSVYWYQQSLDQGLQFLIQYYNGEERAKGNILERFSAQQFPDLHSELNLSSLELGDSALYFCASSVGGLQETQYFGPGTRLLVL.

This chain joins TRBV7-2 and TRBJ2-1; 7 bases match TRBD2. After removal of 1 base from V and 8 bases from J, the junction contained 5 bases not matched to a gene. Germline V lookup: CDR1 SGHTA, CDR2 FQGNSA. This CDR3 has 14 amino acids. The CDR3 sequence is CASSLDREVDEQFF. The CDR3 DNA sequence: TGTGCCAGCAGCTTAGATCGGGAGGTCGATGAGCAGTTCTTC.

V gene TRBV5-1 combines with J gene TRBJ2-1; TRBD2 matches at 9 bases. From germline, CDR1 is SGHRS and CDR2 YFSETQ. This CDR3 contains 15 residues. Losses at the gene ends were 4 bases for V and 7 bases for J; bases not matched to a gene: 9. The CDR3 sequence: CASSKTSGPQNEQFF. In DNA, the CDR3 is TGCGCCAGCAGCAAGACTAGCGGACCTCAAAATGAGCAGTTCTTC.

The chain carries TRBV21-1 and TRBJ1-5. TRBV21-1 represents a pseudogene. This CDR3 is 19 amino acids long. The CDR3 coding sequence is TGTGCCAGCAGCAAAGCGCTCGGTTGGCCGCTCCGGGTCAATCAGCCCCAGCATTTT. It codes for CASSKALGWPLRVNQPQHF.

The CDR3 here is CASSYREWGTEAFF. CDR3 sequence (DNA): TGTGCCAGCAGTTACAGAGAGTGGGGCACTGAAGCTTTCTTT. This chain uses TRBV6-5 with TRBJ1-1, with no clear D. From germline, CDR1 is MNHEY and CDR2 SVGAGI. Trimming stripped 2 bases from V and 4 bases from J, with 11 bases between. The CDR3 covers 14 residues.

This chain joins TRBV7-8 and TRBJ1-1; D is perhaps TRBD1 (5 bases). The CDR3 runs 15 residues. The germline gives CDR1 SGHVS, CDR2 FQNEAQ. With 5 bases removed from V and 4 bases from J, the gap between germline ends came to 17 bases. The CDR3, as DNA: TGTGCCAGCAGCCCGGCGGCAGTGAGGGGCACTGAAGCTTTCTTT. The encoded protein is CASSPAAVRGTEAFF.

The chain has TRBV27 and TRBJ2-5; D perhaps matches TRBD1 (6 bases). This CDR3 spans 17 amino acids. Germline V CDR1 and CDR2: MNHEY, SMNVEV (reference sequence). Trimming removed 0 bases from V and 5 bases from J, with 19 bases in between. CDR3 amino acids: CASSLSRGAGTGETQYF. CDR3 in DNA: TGTGCCAGCAGTTTATCGCGTGGGGCCGGCACAGGGGAGACCCAGTACTTC.

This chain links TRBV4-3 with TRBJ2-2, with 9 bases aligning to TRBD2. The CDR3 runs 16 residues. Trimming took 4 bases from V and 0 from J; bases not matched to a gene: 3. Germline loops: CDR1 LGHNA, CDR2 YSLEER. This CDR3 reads CASSPRTSANTGELFF. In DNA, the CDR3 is TGCGCCAGCAGCCCTCGGACTAGCGCGAACACCGGGGAGCTGTTTTTT.

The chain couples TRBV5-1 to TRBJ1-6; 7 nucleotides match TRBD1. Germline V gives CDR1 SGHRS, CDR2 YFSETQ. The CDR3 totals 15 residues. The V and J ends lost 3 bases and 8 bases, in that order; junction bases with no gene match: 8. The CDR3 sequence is CASSWVEGADSPLHF. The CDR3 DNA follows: TGCGCCAGCAGCTGGGTGGAGGGGGCGGATTCACCCCTCCACTTT.

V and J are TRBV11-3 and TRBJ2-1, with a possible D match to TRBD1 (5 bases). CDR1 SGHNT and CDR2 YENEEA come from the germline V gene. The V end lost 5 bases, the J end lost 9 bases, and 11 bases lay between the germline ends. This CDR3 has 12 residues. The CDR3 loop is CASSLDSAEQFF. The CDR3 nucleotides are TGTGCCAGCAGCCTTGACAGTGCTGAGCAGTTCTTC.

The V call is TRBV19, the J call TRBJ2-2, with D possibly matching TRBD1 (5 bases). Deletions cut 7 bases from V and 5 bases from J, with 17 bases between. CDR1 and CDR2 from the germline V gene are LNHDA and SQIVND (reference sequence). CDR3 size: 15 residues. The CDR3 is CASTQGGIWTGELFF. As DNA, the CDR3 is TGTGCCAGTACCCAGGGTGGGATTTGGACCGGGGAGCTGTTTTTT.

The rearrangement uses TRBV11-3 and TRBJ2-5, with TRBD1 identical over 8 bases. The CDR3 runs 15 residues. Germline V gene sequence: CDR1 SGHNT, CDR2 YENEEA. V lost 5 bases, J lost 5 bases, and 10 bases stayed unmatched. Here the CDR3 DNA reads TGTGCCAGCAGCCCCCGGACAGGGCGGGCCGAGACCCAGTACTTC. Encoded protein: CASSPRTGRAETQYF.

The CDR3 region is CASIVGRWDEAFF. Here the CDR3 DNA reads TGTGCCAGCATTGTCGGCCGGTGGGATGAAGCTTTCTTT. This chain joins TRBV28 and TRBJ1-1, with D uncertain. V shed 7 bases and J shed 7 bases, with 16 bases lying between them. The germline V gene has CDR1 MDHEN and CDR2 SYDVKM. The CDR3 has 13 residues.

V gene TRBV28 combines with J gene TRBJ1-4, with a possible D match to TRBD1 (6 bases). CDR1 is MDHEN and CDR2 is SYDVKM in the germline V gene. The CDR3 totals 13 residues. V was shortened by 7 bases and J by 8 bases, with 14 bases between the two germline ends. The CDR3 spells CASKGEGEEKLFF. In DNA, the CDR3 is TGTGCCAGCAAGGGGGAGGGTGAAGAAAAACTGTTTTTT.

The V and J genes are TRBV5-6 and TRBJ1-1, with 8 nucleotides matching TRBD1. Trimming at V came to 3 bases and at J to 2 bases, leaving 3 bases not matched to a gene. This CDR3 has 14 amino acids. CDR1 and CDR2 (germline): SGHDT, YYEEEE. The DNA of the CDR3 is TGTGCCAGCAGCTGGGACAGGAGAAACACTGAAGCTTTCTTT. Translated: CASSWDRRNTEAFF.